The entry that follows covers one T cell receptor (beta chain) sequence. Its target is not known. This sample was included in a study of T cell responses to AZD1222 COVID-19 vaccine. Findings and caveats of the study: Researchers took repertoire samples only after the peak T cell response had come.

V shed 3 bases and J shed 9 bases, with 19 bases lying between them. CDR3 length: 15 amino acids. Per germline, CDR1 SGHDT and CDR2 YYEEEE. Repertoires were generated with immunoSEQ multiplex PCR, while TCRdb's copy carries only in-frame clones and drops some. Here the sample spans more than 85,000 clones, around nine tenths being singletons. The source is an adult in good health. This sequence joins TRBV5-6 and TRBJ1-5, with D possibly matching TRBD1 (5 bases). This specimen was peripheral blood, taken on day 0 of AZD1222 vaccination. In DNA form, the CDR3 reads TGTGCCAGCAGCTCCGGGGGAAGGGGAAATGGGCCCCAGCATTTT. Translation: CASSSGGRGNGPQHF.